The sequence of this TCR beta chain was determined in a study of neurological immune-mediated disorders. The V gene's germline CDR1 is SGHVS and CDR2 FNYEAQ. This CDR3 comprises 13 residues. Trimming shortened V by 1 base and J by 9 bases, and 10 bases separated the two germline ends. The cDNA was produced through 5'RACE with 10-nucleotide random UMIs. Over 180 million TCR-beta sequences, together covering 15-18 subjects, were produced by every individual sequencing run that was carried out. TCRdb used MiXCR to reprocess the 5' RACE reads, holding one entry per CDR3 protein. The table lists about 50,000 distinct CDR3 sequences, 15% to 20% of them singletons. Study-level results: The greatest TCR clonal expansion appeared in HTLV-1-associated myelopathy and the smallest, falling below healthy controls, in multiple sclerosis. Because no CDR3 amino acid sequences were shared across subjects by expanded clones, private repertoires were suggested in all groups.

In this sample, this clonotype turned up many times. What it binds is not known. The sequenced material came from PBMCs. The rearrangement joins TRBV7-6 to TRBJ2-1; no clear D gene. The TCR sequence derives from a man in his fifties or sixties in good health. The CDR3 region is CASSLGNAVEQFF. DNA of the CDR3: TGTGCCAGCAGCTTAGGTAACGCAGTTGAGCAGTTCTTC.